This T cell receptor beta chain was retrieved from a study of sequential checkpoint blockade in melanoma. Treatment denoted: randomized to nivolumab then ipilimumab (arm A) or the reverse (arm B). Trimming pared 7 bases from V and 5 bases from J, leaving 9 bases between. Germline loops: CDR1 LNHDA, CDR2 SQIVND (reference sequence). CDR3 length equals 11 residues. Measured with immunoSEQ multiplex PCR; TCRdb has only the in-frame clones, and not every one. The data contain over 15,000 clones, nearly 80% of them singletons. The material sequenced was CD8+ T cells sorted from blood (inferred from file names), taken from a patient given nivolumab and ipilimumab in sequence. This receptor was identified in a human donor with melanoma. V gene TRBV19 combines with J gene TRBJ2-7; D is perhaps TRBD1 (6 bases). The CDR3 DNA reads as TGTGCCAGTACCGCAGGGGACGAGCAGTACTTC. It encodes CASTAGDEQYF.